This TCR beta chain was observed in a study of T cells in Graves' hyperthyroidism and ophthalmopathy (dated by TCRdb to between 2019 and 2020). For the wider study: Peripheral blood samples were taken at the time of initial diagnosis, prior to any treatment. After blood sampling, hyperthyroidism patients were treated with methimazole at a starting dose of 30 mg daily, and ophthalmopathy patients were treated with high-dose intravenous methylprednisolone. To identify TCR V-J signatures that set the groups apart, the researchers used a discovery cohort of 100 patients, made up of roughly 40 with Graves' ophthalmopathy and about 60 with stable Graves' hyperthyroidism. The study also compared thyroid tissue and blood T-cell repertoires from about six Graves' hyperthyroidism patients. For training and testing, the 100 or so patients in the discovery cohort were randomly divided in a 7:3 ratio. The paper reports TCR Vbeta CDR3 sequencing of approximately 140 peripheral blood samples: around 41 ophthalmopathy, fewer than 80 hyperthyroidism and roughly 17 progressor patients. Prospective prediction of ophthalmopathy was tested in an independent validation cohort of about 19 hyperthyroidism patients and 17 patients who later progressed to ophthalmopathy. The paper's findings and limits, for the study overall: In validation, the model predicted progression to ophthalmopathy with around 71% sensitivity and less than 75% specificity, a median of 6.5 months before onset. Blood samples also contained most of the expanded thyroid clonotypes (frequency above 0.001), which suggests that blood repertoires may reflect thyroid immune responses. A model built on a 13 V-J signature distinguished ophthalmopathy from stable hyperthyroidism, reaching about 89% sensitivity and 81.08% specificity in cross-validation and 80%/75% in testing. Sample size was not statistically predetermined, and blinding of investigators to group allocation was not performed.

In the ophthalmopathy patients, disease was moderately to severely active, with a Clinical Activity Score of 3 or more, a NOSPECS grade of 4 or more, and a duration of less than 3 months. The study excluded patients with uncontrolled infections, other autoimmune diseases, pregnancy or lactation. Clinical symptoms, serum thyroxine and TRAb, thyroid ultrasound, and orbital computed tomography formed the basis for the diagnoses. Ficoll-Paque density gradient centrifugation was used to isolate PBMCs from around 9.1 ml of fresh peripheral blood. Total RNA was extracted using Trizol reagent, and RNA quality was assessed on an Agilent 2100 Bioanalyzer. Counted from cysteine to phenylalanine, this CDR3 has 15 amino acids. Kept here is only the CDR3 DNA, which spans 45 bases and is read in frame from base 1. CDR1 is given as LNHNV and CDR2 as YYDKDF, both from the germline V gene (reference sequence). The V end loses 5 bases and the J end loses 4 bases, and a stretch of 17 bases separates them.

This clonotype came up a few times. The antigen it binds to is not known. Base qualities are not recorded, but no much larger clone differs from it by a single base. The TCR beta CDR3 regions were amplified from RNA transcripts. The first round of RT-PCR for the TCR CDR3 was performed with the HTBI primer set and the Qiagen OneStep RT-PCR kit. The libraries were constructed in a second round of multiplex PCR and then size-selected and purified. Sequencing of the libraries was done on an Illumina HiSeq2000 using paired-end 100 bp reads. In the source study's methods: SOAPnuke was used to process the raw data, with reads discarded if the reads contained adapters or uncalled bases, had a mean Phred below 15, or lacked an exact constant-primer or identifier match. COPE v1.2.5 was used to merge the high-quality paired reads, and each unique nucleotide sequence was defined as a clonotype. MiTCR v1.1 was used to align clonotypes to the IMGT TRBV, TRBD and TRBJ reference segments. Only V-J combinations with frequency above 0.0001, covering about 99% of repertoires, were analysed. A TCS score was defined as the ratio of F50 (clonal expansion) to E x V (chaos), with BLOSUM62-based TCRdist applied between CDR3 peptides within each V-J. Welch's t-statistics and random forest reduced roughly 500 V-J features to about 12, which were used in a naive Bayes classifier (R e1071). Using fastp trimming at Q25 and MiXCR clonotype assembly, TCRdb reanalyzed the public sequencing data and kept in-frame beta chains. CDR3 protein sequences are deduplicated, and each keeps its most common genes and DNA. The V and J calls follow TCRdb's processing rather than the paper's. This sample lists a few hundred thousand distinct CDR3 sequences; about 15% were detected once. About 51% of the sample is taken by the ten largest.

The chain couples TRBV15 to TRBJ1-2; the D gene identity is not certain. The sample consisted of blood. The TCR was taken from a woman in her sixties with Graves' ophthalmopathy. CDR3 protein: CATSAINAPAYGYTF. The DNA sequence is given as TGTGCCACCAGCGCCATTAATGCCCCCGCCTATGGCTACACCTTC. With the rest looked up from the reference TRBV15 and TRBJ1-2 genes rather than sequenced, the full variable domain is DAMVIQNPRYQVTQFGKPVTLSCSQTLNHNVMYWYQQKSSQAPKLLFHYYDKDFNNEADTPDNFQSRRPNTSFCFLDIRSPGLGDTAMYLCATSAINAPAYGYTFGSGTRLTVV.